A few counts support the clone carrying this TCR beta chain. The V gene's germline CDR1 is SEHNR and CDR2 FQNEAQ (reference sequence). The CDR3 is 14 residues long. V shed 8 bases and J 5 bases; nucleotides not matched to a gene: 11. This sample is part of a study of blood T cell repertoires in COVID-19. Study-level information: From the United States, Italy and Spain came samples of acute and convalescent COVID-19. The analysed material was cDNA or gDNA that came from T cells, B-cell-depleted T cells, or PBMCs.

Original analysis: Estimation of nucleated cell counts was performed using reference gene primer amplification. TCRdb's copy holds only in-frame clones and misses some; the assay was immunoSEQ multiplex PCR. V and J calls and clone size are those listed in that table; D and trimming were worked out from the DNA. The data show more than 30,000 clones, about 94% seen once. The chain has TRBV7-9 and TRBJ1-1, with TRBD1 matching 7 bases. The sequencing sample was made of peripheral blood. The receptor comes from a human donor with active COVID-19. The donor label of this sample is uncertain. CDR3 amino acids: CASALTGAGTEAFF. Here the CDR3 DNA reads TGTGCCAGCGCATTAACAGGGGCGGGTACTGAAGCTTTCTTT. The complete variable domain, with remaining parts taken from reference TRBV7-9 and TRBJ1-1, reads DTGVSQNPRHKITKRGQNVTFRCDPISEHNRLYWYRQTLGQGPEFLTYFQNEAQLEKSRLLSDRFSAERPKGSFSTLEIQRTEQGDSAMYLCASALTGAGTEAFFGQGTRLTVV.